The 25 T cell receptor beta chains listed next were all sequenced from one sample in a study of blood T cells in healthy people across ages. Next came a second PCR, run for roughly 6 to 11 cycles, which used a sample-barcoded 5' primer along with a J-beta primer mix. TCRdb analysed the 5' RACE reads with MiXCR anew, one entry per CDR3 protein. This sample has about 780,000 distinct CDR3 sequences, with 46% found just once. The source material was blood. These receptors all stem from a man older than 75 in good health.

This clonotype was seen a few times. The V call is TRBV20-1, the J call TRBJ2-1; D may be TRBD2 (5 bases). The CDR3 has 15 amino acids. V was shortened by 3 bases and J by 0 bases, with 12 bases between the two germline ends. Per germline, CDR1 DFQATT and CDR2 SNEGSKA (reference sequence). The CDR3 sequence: CSASAGGSSYNEQFF. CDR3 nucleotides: TGCAGTGCTAGCGCCGGAGGAAGCTCCTACAATGAGCAGTTCTTC.

CDR3 sequence: CASRYGTRANYEQYF. DNA of the CDR3: TGTGCCAGCAGGTACGGGACTAGAGCAAACTACGAGCAGTACTTC. V and J are TRBV6-6 and TRBJ2-7; TRBD2 agrees at 8 bases. This CDR3 comprises 15 residues. V shed 6 bases, J shed 3 bases, and the junction held 10 bases outside the gene matches. Germline-derived CDR1 and CDR2 are MNHNY and SVGAGI (reference sequence).

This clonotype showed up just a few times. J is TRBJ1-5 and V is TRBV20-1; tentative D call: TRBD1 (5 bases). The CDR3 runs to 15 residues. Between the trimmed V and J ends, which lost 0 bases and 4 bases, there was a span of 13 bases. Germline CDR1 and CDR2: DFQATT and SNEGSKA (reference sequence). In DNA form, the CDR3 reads TGCAGTGCTAGAGATCCCGAAAGGGGAAATCAGCCCCAGCATTTT. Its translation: CSARDPERGNQPQHF.

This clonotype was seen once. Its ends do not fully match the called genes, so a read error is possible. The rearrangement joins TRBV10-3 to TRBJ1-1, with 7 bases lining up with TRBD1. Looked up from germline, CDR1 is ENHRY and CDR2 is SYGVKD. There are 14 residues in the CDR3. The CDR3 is CAFSDGDRQREAFF. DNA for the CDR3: TGTGCCTTCAGTGATGGGGACAGACAACGTGAAGCTTTCTTT.

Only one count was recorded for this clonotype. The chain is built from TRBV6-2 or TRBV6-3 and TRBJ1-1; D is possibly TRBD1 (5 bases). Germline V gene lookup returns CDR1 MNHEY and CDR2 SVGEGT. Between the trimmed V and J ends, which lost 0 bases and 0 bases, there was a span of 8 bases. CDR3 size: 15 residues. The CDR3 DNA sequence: TGTGCCAGCAGTTACTCGGGGGTGGTGAACACTGAAGCTTTCTTT. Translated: CASSYSGVVNTEAFF.

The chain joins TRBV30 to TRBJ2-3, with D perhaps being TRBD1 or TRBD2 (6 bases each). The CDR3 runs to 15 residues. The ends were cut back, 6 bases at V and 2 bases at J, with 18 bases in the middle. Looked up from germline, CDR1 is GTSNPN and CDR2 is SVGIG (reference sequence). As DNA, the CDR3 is TGTGCCTGCCGGAGGGGGGCGGGACTCACAGATACGCAGTATTTT. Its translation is CACRRGAGLTDTQYF.

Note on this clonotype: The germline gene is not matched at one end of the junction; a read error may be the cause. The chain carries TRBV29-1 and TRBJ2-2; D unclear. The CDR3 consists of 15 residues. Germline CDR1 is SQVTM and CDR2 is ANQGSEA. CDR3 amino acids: CSIEDRSLNTGELFF. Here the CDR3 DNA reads TGCAGCATTGAAGATCGGAGCCTTAACACCGGGGAGCTGTTTTTT.

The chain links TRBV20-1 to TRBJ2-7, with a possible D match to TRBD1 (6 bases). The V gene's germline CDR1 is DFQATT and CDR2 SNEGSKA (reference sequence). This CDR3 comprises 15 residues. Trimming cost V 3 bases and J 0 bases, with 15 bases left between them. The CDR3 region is CSARGPRTASYEQYF. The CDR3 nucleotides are TGCAGTGCTAGGGGGCCACGGACAGCCTCCTACGAGCAGTACTTC.

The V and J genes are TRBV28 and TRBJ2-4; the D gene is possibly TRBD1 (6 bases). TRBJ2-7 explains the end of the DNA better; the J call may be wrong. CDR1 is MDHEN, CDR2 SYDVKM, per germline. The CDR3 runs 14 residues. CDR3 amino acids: CASSLTGLPYEQYF. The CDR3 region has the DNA TGTGCCAGCAGTCTAACAGGGCTTCCCTACGAGCAGTACTTC.

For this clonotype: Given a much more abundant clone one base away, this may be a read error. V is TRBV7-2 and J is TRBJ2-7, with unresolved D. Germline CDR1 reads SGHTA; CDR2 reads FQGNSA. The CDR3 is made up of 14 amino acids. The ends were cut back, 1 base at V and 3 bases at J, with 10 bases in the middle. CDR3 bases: TGTGCCAGCAGCTTAGATCACTGGGGCTACGAGCAGTACTTC. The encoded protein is CASSLDHWGYEQYF. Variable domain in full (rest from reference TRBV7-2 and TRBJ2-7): GAGVSQSPSNKVTEKGKDVELRCDPISGHTALYWYRQSLGQGLEFLIYFQGNSAPDKSGLPSDRFSAERTGGSVSTLTIQRTQQEDSAVYLCASSLDHWGYEQYFGPGTRLTVT.

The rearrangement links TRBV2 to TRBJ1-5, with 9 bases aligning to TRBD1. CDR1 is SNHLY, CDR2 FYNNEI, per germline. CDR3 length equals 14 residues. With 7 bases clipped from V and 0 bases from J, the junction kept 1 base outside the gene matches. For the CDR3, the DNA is TGTGCCAGCAAGGACAGGGGTAGCAATCAGCCCCAGCATTTT. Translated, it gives CASKDRGSNQPQHF.

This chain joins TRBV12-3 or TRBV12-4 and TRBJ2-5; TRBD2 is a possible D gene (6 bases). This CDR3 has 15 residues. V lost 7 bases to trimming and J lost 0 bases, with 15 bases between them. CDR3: CASTKGTLYQETQYF. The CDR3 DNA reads TGTGCCAGCACCAAGGGGACTTTGTACCAAGAGACCCAGTACTTC.

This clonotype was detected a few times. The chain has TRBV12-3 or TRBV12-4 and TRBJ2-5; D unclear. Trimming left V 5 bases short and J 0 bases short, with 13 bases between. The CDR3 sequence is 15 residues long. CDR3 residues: CASSPPEADQETQYF. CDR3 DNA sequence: TGTGCCAGCAGTCCGCCCGAAGCCGACCAAGAGACCCAGTACTTC.

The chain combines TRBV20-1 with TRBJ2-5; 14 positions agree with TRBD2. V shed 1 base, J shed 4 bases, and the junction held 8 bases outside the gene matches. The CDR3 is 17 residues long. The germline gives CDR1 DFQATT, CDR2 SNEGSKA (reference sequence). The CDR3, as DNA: TGCAGTGCTAGAGGGCCTGGGACTAGCGGGAGAGTAGAGACCCAGTACTTC. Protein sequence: CSARGPGTSGRVETQYF.

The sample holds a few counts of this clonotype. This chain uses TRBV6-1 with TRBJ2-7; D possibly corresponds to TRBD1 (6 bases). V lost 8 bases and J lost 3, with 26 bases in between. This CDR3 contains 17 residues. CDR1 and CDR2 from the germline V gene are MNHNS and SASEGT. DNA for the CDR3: TGTGCCAGCCATGAAGGGGCAGGGGAATTTGGTGGCTACGAGCAGTACTTC. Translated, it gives CASHEGAGEFGGYEQYF.

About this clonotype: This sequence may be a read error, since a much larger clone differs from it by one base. CDR3 nucleotide sequence: TGTGCCGGCAGCCTGGACAGGGGGCTATTTGGGGAGCAGTACTTC. Translating gives CAGSLDRGLFGEQYF. The rearrangement joins TRBV28 to TRBJ2-5, with 11 positions matching TRBD1. Germline-derived CDR1 and CDR2 are MDHEN and SYDVKM. The CDR3 is made up of 15 amino acids. Using reference TRBV28 and TRBJ2-5 for the parts outside the CDR3, the full variable domain is DVKVTQSSRYLVKRTGEKVFLECVQDMDHENMFWYRQDPGLGLRLIYFSYDVKMKEKGDIPEGYSVSREKKERFSLILESASTNQTSMYLCAGSLDRGLFGEQYFGPGTRLLVL.

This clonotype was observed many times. As DNA, the CDR3 is TGCAGCGTTGAAGAAGCGGGAGTTCCAGAGACCCAGTACTTC. Encoded protein: CSVEEAGVPETQYF. J is TRBJ2-5 and V is TRBV29-1; 8 nucleotides align to TRBD2. The CDR3 extends over 14 amino acids. With 0 bases clipped from V and 4 bases from J, the junction kept 4 bases outside the gene matches. CDR1 is SQVTM and CDR2 is ANQGSEA in the germline V gene.

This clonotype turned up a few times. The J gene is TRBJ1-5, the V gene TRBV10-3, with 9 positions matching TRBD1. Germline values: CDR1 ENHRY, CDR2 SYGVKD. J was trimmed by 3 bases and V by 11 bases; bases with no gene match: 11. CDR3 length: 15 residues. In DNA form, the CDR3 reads TGTGCCTCGACCCCCGGGACAGGGACCAATCAGCCCCAGCATTTT. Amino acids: CASTPGTGTNQPQHF.

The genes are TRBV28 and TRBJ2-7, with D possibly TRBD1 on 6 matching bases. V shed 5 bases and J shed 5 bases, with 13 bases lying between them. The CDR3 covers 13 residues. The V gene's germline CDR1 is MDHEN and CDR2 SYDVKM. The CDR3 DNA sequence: TGTGCCAGCAGTCAGAGACAGGTCCACGAGCAGTACTTC. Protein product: CASSQRQVHEQYF.

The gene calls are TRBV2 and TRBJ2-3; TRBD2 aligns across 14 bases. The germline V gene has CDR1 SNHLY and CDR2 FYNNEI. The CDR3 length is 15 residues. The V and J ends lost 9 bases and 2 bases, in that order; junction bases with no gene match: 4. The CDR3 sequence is CASRTSGRTTDTQYF. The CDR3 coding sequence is TGTGCCAGTAGGACTAGCGGGAGGACCACAGATACGCAGTATTTT.

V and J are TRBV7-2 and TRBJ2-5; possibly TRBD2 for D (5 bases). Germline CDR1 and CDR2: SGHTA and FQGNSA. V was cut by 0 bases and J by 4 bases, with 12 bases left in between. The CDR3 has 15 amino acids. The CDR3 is CASSLAPPSIETQYF. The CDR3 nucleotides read TGTGCCAGCAGCTTAGCCCCGCCTAGCATAGAGACCCAGTACTTC.

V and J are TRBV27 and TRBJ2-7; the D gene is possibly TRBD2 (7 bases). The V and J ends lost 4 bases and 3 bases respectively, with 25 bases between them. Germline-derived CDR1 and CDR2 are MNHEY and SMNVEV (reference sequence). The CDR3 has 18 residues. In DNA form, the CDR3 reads TGTGCCAGCAGTTCCCGAACCGGAACAGGGAGGGGATTCTACGAGCAGTACTTC. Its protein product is CASSSRTGTGRGFYEQYF.

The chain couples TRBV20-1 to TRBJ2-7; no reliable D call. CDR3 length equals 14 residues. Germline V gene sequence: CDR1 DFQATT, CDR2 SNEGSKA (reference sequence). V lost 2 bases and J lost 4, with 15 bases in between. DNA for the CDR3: TGCAGTGCTAGACCCCCGGCTGACGGTTACGAGCAGTACTTC. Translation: CSARPPADGYEQYF.

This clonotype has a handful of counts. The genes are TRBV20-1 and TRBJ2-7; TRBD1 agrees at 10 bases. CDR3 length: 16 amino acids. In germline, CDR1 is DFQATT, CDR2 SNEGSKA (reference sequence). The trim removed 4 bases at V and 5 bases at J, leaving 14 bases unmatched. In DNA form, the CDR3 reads TGCAGTGCTAAGGGACCGGTTGGGACAGGGGCGAACGAGCAGTACTTC. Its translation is CSAKGPVGTGANEQYF.

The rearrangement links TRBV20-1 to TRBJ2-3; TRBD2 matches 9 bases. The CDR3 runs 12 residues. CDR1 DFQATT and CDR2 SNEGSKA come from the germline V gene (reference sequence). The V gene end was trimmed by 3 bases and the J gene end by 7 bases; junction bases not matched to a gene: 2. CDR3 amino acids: CSASSGSHTQYF. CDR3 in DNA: TGCAGTGCTAGTAGCGGGAGTCATACGCAGTATTTT.